This TCR beta chain stems from a study of shared clonotypes between healthy human individuals. It was roughly 210 ng DNA, about 30,000 T cell genomes, that sorted-subset replicate PCRs used. The method was immunoSEQ multiplex PCR; TCRdb's version includes in-frame clones alone and lacks a portion of them. The sample yields about 2.1 million clones, around 93% seen once. As concerns this clone: Other DNA sequences of this sample code for an identical CDR3.

Naive CD8 cells lacked CD45RO and underwent positive selection for CCR7, leaving out terminally differentiated effector memory CD45RA+ cells. Recent vaccinations or acute infections were absent in the healthy HIV-negative adult donors. The receptor was isolated from a man younger than 35 in good health. Some clones in this sample may be carry-over from other donors' samples. The sequencing sample was made of naive CD8+ T cells from PBMCs.

CDR3 in amino acids: CASSFERETQYF. CDR3 DNA sequence: TGTGCCAGCAGTTTCGAGAGGGAGACCCAGTACTTC. V and J are TRBV28 and TRBJ2-5; D remains unclear. Trimming removed 3 bases from V and 5 bases from J, with 7 bases in between. CDR3 length: 12 amino acids. The germline V gene encodes CDR1 MDHEN and CDR2 SYDVKM.